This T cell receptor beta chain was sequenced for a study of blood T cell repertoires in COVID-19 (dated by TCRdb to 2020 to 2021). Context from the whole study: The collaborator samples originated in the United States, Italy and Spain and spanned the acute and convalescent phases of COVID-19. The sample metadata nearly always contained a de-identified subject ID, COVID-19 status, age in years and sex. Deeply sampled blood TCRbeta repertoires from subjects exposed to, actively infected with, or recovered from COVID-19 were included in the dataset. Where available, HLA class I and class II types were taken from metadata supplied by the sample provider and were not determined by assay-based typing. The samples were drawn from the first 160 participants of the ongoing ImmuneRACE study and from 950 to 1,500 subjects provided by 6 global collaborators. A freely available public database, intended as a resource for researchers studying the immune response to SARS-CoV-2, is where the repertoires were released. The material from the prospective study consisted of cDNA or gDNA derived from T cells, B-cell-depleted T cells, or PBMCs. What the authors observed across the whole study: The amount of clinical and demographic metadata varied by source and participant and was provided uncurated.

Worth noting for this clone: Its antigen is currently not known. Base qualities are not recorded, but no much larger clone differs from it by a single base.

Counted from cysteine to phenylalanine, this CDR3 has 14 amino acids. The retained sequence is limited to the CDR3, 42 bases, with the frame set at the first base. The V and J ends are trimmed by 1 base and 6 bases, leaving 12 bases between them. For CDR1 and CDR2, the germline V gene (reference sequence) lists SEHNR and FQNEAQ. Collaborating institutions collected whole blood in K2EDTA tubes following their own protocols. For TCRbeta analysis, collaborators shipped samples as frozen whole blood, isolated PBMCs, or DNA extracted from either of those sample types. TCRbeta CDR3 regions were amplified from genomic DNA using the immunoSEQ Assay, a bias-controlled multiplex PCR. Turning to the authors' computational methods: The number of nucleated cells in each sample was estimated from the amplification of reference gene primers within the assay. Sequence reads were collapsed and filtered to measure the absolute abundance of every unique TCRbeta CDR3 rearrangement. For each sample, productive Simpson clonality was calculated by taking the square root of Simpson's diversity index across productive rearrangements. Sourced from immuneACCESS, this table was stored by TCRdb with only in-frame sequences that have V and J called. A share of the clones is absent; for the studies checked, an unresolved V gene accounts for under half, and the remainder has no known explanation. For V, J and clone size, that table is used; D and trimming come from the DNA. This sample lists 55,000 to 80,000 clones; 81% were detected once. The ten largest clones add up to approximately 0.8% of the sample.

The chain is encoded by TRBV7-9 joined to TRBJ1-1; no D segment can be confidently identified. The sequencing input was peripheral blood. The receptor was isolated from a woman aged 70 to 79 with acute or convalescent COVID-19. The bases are TGTGCCAGCAGCTTAGTTTTATTAGTTCCTGAAGCTTTCTTT. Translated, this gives CASSLVLLVPEAFF.